This T cell receptor (beta chain) was retrieved from a study of blood T cell repertoires in COVID-19. About the research overall: COVID-19 samples from acute and convalescent phases originated in the United States, Italy and Spain. Nucleic acid was either cDNA or gDNA, and it came from T cells, B-cell-depleted T cells, or PBMCs.

Original processing notes: Estimated nucleated cell counts came from reference gene primer amplification. Using immunoSEQ multiplex PCR, the repertoire was profiled, and TCRdb retains in-frame clones only, with some absent. From that table come the V and J calls and clone size; the DNA was used to work out D and trimming. The sample shows about 22,000 clones, around 80% of them seen only once. The TCR was taken from a man aged 55 to 70 with active COVID-19. The sample comprised peripheral blood.

For the CDR3, the DNA is TGTGCCTGGAGTGGAAGCCGACCCGGAGGTGGAAACACCATATATTTT. This translates into CAWSGSRPGGGNTIYF. This sequence joins TRBV30 and TRBJ1-3; D not certain. The germline V gene encodes CDR1 GTSNPN and CDR2 SVGIG (reference sequence). V shed 1 base and J shed 3 bases, with 16 bases lying between them. The CDR3 covers 16 residues.